This entry features one TCR beta chain sequence. Its matching antigen is unknown. Genomic DNA, serving as template, underwent TCR beta VDJ and CDR3 profiling. A single record per CDR3 protein comes from TCRdb applying MiXCR to the reads. The table lists tens of thousands of distinct CDR3 sequences, around 67% of them singletons. The data were obtained in a study of CD8+CD57+ T cells in acquired aplastic anemia. About the research overall: CD4+ cell libraries from healthy donors averaged around 9.8 million reads. The study's findings and limits: Almost 30 sequences, all CD8+ CDR3, were shared between patients and controls.

Trimming shortened V by 3 bases and J by 5 bases, and 16 bases separated the two germline ends. From germline, CDR1 is SNHLY and CDR2 FYNNEI. The CDR3 has 15 residues. The sequence derives from a human donor in good health, serving as a control. Sequencing used sorted CD4+, CD8+, or CD8+CD57+ T cells (not recorded which) from PBMCs. V is TRBV2 and J is TRBJ2-5; D is perhaps TRBD1 or TRBD2 (5 bases each). CDR3 bases: TGTGCCAGCAGTGATTTGTGGGGCCGAGGGGAGACCCAGTACTTC. Translated, it gives CASSDLWGRGETQYF.